These 18 T cell receptor beta chains came from one sample sequenced in a study of neurological immune-mediated disorders. One entry per CDR3 protein, called by TCRdb with MiXCR from the 5' RACE reads. The sample includes tens of thousands of distinct CDR3 sequences, 3% to 3.5% of them seen just once. Sequencing was performed on PBMCs. All receptors come from a man aged 40-55 years with multiple sclerosis.

This clonotype was counted at least ten times. Germline and junction disagree at one end, which may indicate a read error. The chain carries TRBV9 and TRBJ1-5, with D uncertain. This CDR3 region has 14 residues. In germline, CDR1 is SGDLS, CDR2 YYNGEE. The CDR3 loop is CASSVGGSNQPQNF. The CDR3 coding sequence is TGTGCCAGCAGCGTAGGGGGTAGCAATCAGCCCCAGAATTTT.

In this sample, this clonotype turned up many times. V usage is TRBV20-1 and J usage is TRBJ2-7; 7 bases align to TRBD2. Germline CDR1 and CDR2: DFQATT and SNEGSKA (reference sequence). The ends lost 4 bases at V and 0 bases at J; junction bases unmatched: 6. The CDR3 sequence is 14 residues long. Here the CDR3 DNA reads TGCAGTGCTAAGTGGACTAGTTACTCCTACGAGCAGTACTTC. This encodes CSAKWTSYSYEQYF.

This clonotype was seen at least ten times. This chain uses TRBV4-1 with TRBJ1-2; D gene ambiguous. Looked up from germline, CDR1 is MGHRA and CDR2 is YSYEKL. Between the trimmed V and J ends, which lost 1 base and 8 bases, there was a span of 11 bases. The CDR3 covers 13 residues. The CDR3 nucleotides are TGCGCCAGCAGCCAAGGCGTTGGGCGGGGCTACACCTTC. It specifies CASSQGVGRGYTF.

This clonotype was recorded many times. A single base separates this from a much larger clone, so it may be a read error. The chain joins TRBV7-8 to TRBJ2-7, with D unresolved. The CDR3 is made up of 11 amino acids. Germline V lookup: CDR1 SGHVS, CDR2 FQNEAQ. The CDR3 sequence is CASRLGYEQYF. DNA of the CDR3: TGTGCCAGCAGATTAGGCTACGAGCAGTACTTC.

In this sample, this clonotype turned up many times. The gene calls are TRBV3-1 and TRBJ2-4, with 7 bases lining up with TRBD2. In germline, CDR1 is LGHDT, CDR2 YNNKEL (reference sequence). With V trimmed by 0 bases and J by 9 bases, 8 bases remained unmatched. The length of the CDR3 is 15 residues. This CDR3 is CASSQDRGGDRIQYF. CDR3 coding DNA: TGTGCCAGCAGCCAAGATAGGGGAGGGGACCGCATTCAGTACTTC.

This clonotype has a count of ten or more. The chain couples TRBV6-2 or TRBV6-3 to TRBJ2-1, with D unresolved. The CDR3 totals 11 residues. V lost 5 bases and J lost 8, with 7 bases in between. The germline CDR1 and CDR2 sequences are MNHEY and SVGEGT. DNA of the CDR3: TGTGCCAGCAGTCCTTTGGATGAGCAGTTCTTC. It translates to CASSPLDEQFF.

This clonotype was seen many times. The chain combines TRBV20-1 with TRBJ1-2, with 7 bases aligning to TRBD1. Germline assignment: CDR1 DFQATT and CDR2 SNEGSKA (reference sequence). V lost 3 bases, J lost 8 bases, and 9 bases stayed unmatched. The CDR3 consists of 13 residues. This CDR3 is CSASSKGARGYTF. In DNA, the CDR3 is TGCAGTGCTAGTAGCAAGGGGGCGCGAGGCTACACCTTC.

This clonotype appeared a few times. The chain uses TRBV15 and TRBJ1-6, with no clear D. Per the germline V gene, CDR1 is LNHNV and CDR2 is YYDKDF (reference sequence). This CDR3 is built from 12 residues. V dropped 8 bases and J dropped 7 bases, with 9 bases sitting between them. The CDR3 sequence is CATGVTNSPLHF. CDR3 nucleotide sequence: TGTGCCACCGGAGTGACAAATTCACCCCTCCACTTT.

This clonotype has at least ten counts. This chain links TRBV12-3 or TRBV12-4 with TRBJ2-3; the match to TRBD2 covers 8 bases. CDR3 length: 17 amino acids. V was clipped by 5 bases and J by 0 bases; unmatched bases: 10. The CDR3 DNA reads TGTGCCAGCAGTCCTCTAAGCGGGGGAGCTAGCACAGATACGCAGTATTTT. It codes for CASSPLSGGASTDTQYF.

This clonotype occurred many times. The genes are TRBV20-1 and TRBJ1-6, with D possibly being TRBD1 (6 bases). Trimming left V 5 bases short and J 6 bases short, with 26 bases between. The CDR3 has 18 amino acids. The germline V gene encodes CDR1 DFQATT and CDR2 SNEGSKA (reference sequence). In DNA, the CDR3 is TGCAGTGCTTGGCCGGGACACCAAACCCTGCGGGTTAATTCACCCCTCCACTTT. Translation: CSAWPGHQTLRVNSPLHF.

This clonotype was seen ten or more times. The chain recombines TRBV7-8 with TRBJ1-4; D remains unclear. Between the trimmed V and J ends, which lost 3 bases and 6 bases, there was a span of 8 bases. There are 13 residues in the CDR3. CDR1 and CDR2 (germline): SGHVS, FQNEAQ. This chain's CDR3 is CASSLQSYEKLFF. The CDR3, as DNA: TGTGCCAGCAGCTTGCAAAGTTATGAAAAACTGTTTTTT.

This clonotype was picked up many times. This chain uses TRBV20-1 with TRBJ1-5, with 8 bases identical to TRBD1. This CDR3 has 14 amino acids. The germline gives CDR1 DFQATT, CDR2 SNEGSKA (reference sequence). Trimming at V came to 6 bases and at J to 2 bases, leaving 6 bases not matched to a gene. The CDR3: CSATTGAGNQPQHF. CDR3 bases: TGCAGTGCCACGACAGGGGCGGGCAATCAGCCCCAGCATTTT.

This clonotype was observed at least ten times. The rearrangement joins TRBV6-5 to TRBJ2-7; perhaps TRBD2 as D (5 bases). With 6 bases removed from V and 4 bases from J, the gap between germline ends came to 16 bases. The CDR3 consists of 14 residues. Germline CDR1 and CDR2: MNHEY and SVGAGI. The chain's CDR3 is CASSIDYDSYEQYF. The DNA of the CDR3 is TGTGCCAGCAGCATAGACTATGACTCTTACGAGCAGTACTTC.

V is TRBV10-2 and J is TRBJ1-1, with unresolved D. CDR3 length equals 12 residues. V was shortened by 7 bases and J by 1 base, with 7 bases between the two germline ends. Germline values: CDR1 WSHSY, CDR2 SAAADI. The CDR3 here is CASNRQNTEAFF. CDR3 bases: TGCGCCAGCAACCGACAGAACACTGAAGCTTTCTTT.

With respect to this clonotype: This may arise from a read error, as a much more abundant clone is one base away. The chain has TRBV12-3 or TRBV12-4 and TRBJ1-1; possible D gene TRBD1, 5 bases. This CDR3 spans 16 amino acids. The germline V and J ends were trimmed by 6 bases and 4 bases, with 21 bases remaining between them. CDR3 sequence: CASSGGQGQGSTEAFF. As DNA, the CDR3 is TGTGCCAGCAGCGGAGGGCAGGGCCAAGGAAGCACTGAAGCTTTCTTT.

The chain uses TRBV20-1 and TRBJ2-4; tentative D call: TRBD1 (5 bases). The V end lost 7 bases, the J end lost 6 bases, and 19 bases lay between the germline ends. Germline V gene lookup returns CDR1 DFQATT and CDR2 SNEGSKA (reference sequence). The CDR3 loop spans 14 amino acids. CDR3 loop: CSGEAGLLLNIQYF. The CDR3 DNA reads TGCAGTGGTGAGGCAGGGCTTTTGTTAAACATTCAGTACTTC.

This clonotype was found many times. The gene calls are TRBV20-1 and TRBJ2-3, with D possibly being TRBD1 or TRBD2 (6 bases each). This CDR3 has 16 amino acids. Trimming took 0 bases from V and 2 from J, leaving 15 bases between them. Germline assignment: CDR1 DFQATT and CDR2 SNEGSKA (reference sequence). The CDR3 DNA follows: TGCAGTGCTAGAGATTTAGGGGGGCTGGCCACAGATACGCAGTATTTT. This encodes CSARDLGGLATDTQYF.

This clonotype was counted at least ten times. This chain uses TRBV5-6 with TRBJ1-2, with a weak D call TRBD1 (6 bases). V shed 1 base and J shed 4 bases, with 11 bases lying between them. Germline V CDR1 and CDR2: SGHDT, YYEEEE. This CDR3 has 14 amino acids. The CDR3 DNA reads as TGTGCCAGCAGCTTGCCAGGGGCCCTCTATGGCTACACCTTC. This translates into CASSLPGALYGYTF.